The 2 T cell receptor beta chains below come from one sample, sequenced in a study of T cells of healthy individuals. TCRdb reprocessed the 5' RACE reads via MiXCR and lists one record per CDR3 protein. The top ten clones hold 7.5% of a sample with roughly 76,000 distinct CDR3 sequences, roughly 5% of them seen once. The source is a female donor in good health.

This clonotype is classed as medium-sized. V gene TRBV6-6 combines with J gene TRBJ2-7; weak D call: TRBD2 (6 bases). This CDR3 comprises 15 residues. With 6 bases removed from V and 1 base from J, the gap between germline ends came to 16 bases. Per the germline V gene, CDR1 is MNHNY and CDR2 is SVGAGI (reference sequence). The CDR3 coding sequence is TGTGCCAGCAGCCCGAGGGACTCCCTGTCCTACGAGCAGTACTTC. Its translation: CASSPRDSLSYEQYF.

CDR3 residues: CASSSGGAGANVLTF. DNA for the CDR3: TGTGCCAGCAGTTCGGGGGGCGCTGGGGCCAACGTCCTGACTTTC. The chain joins TRBV27 to TRBJ2-6, with D perhaps TRBD2 (7 bases). This CDR3 comprises 15 residues. V was trimmed by 4 bases and J by 2 bases, leaving 9 bases between them. In germline, CDR1 is MNHEY, CDR2 SMNVEV (reference sequence).